Below, 25 T cell receptor beta chains from the same sample are listed, as sequenced in a study of T cell responses to AZD1222 COVID-19 vaccine. Data came from immunoSEQ multiplex PCR; TCRdb stores just in-frame clones and leaves some out. The data contain 110,000 or so clones, approximately 90% of them seen just once; the ten biggest clones take up 6% to 8%. This specimen consisted of peripheral blood, obtained 28 days after the second AZD1222 dose. The source of these receptors is an adult who received the AZD1222 COVID-19 vaccine.

The chain joins TRBV14 to TRBJ2-5; 11 nucleotides align to TRBD2. The CDR3 is 14 amino acids. Trimming took 4 bases from V and 5 from J; bases not matched to a gene: 3. Germline-derived CDR1 and CDR2 are SGHDN and FVKESK. CDR3 in DNA: TGTGCCAGCAGCCCTAGCGGGAGGTATGAGACCCAGTACTTC. Protein sequence: CASSPSGRYETQYF. The variable domain in full, with the rest retrieved from reference TRBV14 and TRBJ2-5, is EAGVTQFPSHSVIEKGQTVTLRCDPISGHDNLYWYRRVMGKEIKFLLHFVKESKQDESGMPNNRFLAERTGGTYSTLKVQPAELEDSGVYFCASSPSGRYETQYFGPGTRLLVL.

Worth noting for this clone: Germline and junction disagree at one end, which may indicate a read error. The chain has TRBV7-2 and TRBJ1-4; D is unclear. The length of the CDR3 is 13 residues. CDR1 is SGHTA, CDR2 FQGNSA, per germline. The CDR3 DNA follows: TGTGCCAGCGGCTTAGGGTCGACTGGGAAACTGTTTTTT. Encoded protein: CASGLGSTGKLFF. Combining the CDR3 with reference TRBV7-2 and TRBJ1-4 gives the whole variable domain GAGVSQSPSNKVTEKGKDVELRCDPISGHTALYWYRQSLGQGLEFLIYFQGNSAPDKSGLPSDRFSAERTGGSVSTLTIQRTQQEDSAVYLCASGLGSTGKLFFGSGTQLSVL.

The chain carries TRBV4-1 and TRBJ1-2, with a tentative D call TRBD1 (5 bases). Trimming cost V 3 bases and J 5 bases, with 16 bases left between them. Germline V gene sequence: CDR1 MGHRA, CDR2 YSYEKL. The CDR3 has 15 residues. The CDR3 region is CASSQQASGLYGYTF. The CDR3 coding sequence is TGCGCCAGCAGCCAGCAGGCCTCGGGACTATATGGCTACACCTTC.

This clone was counted once. DNA of the CDR3: TGTGCCATCAGGGGGGCATTCTCTGGAAACACCATATATTTT. It is translated as CAIRGAFSGNTIYF. The rearrangement uses TRBV10-3 and TRBJ1-3, with D perhaps matching TRBD1 (6 bases). CDR3 length: 14 residues. Trimming took 6 bases from V and 0 from J, leaving 9 bases between them. Looked up from germline, CDR1 is ENHRY and CDR2 is SYGVKD.

CDR3 sequence reads: CATPISAGEVEGYTF. The CDR3 DNA reads TGTGCCACCCCCATATCCGCTGGGGAAGTGGAGGGCTACACCTTC. J is TRBJ1-2 and V is TRBV24-1; no clear D. The germline gives CDR1 KGHDR, CDR2 SFDVKD. V was pared by 9 bases and J by 8 bases, with 24 bases between. The CDR3 extends over 15 amino acids.

V and J are TRBV6-5 and TRBJ1-1; D is unresolved. Trimming cost V 5 bases and J 1 base, with 8 bases left between them. Germline V gene data show CDR1 as MNHEY and CDR2 as SVGAGI. This CDR3 comprises 13 residues. The CDR3 bases are TGTGCCAGCAGTCGTAAACCGAACACTGAAGCTTTCTTT. Translation: CASSRKPNTEAFF.

The CDR3 is CATPCLSSYNEQFF. The CDR3 bases are TGTGCCACTCCTTGTTTGAGCTCCTACAATGAGCAGTTCTTC. The rearrangement links TRBV21-1 to TRBJ2-1; TRBD2, the table's D call, lacks a check against the DNA. TRBV21-1 represents a pseudogene. The CDR3 is 14 amino acids.

This clone showed up just a few times. The chain uses TRBV6-5 and TRBJ1-2, with 9 bases aligning to TRBD1. Germline-derived CDR1 and CDR2 are MNHEY and SVGAGI. Germline trimming cut 5 bases from V and 4 bases from J; bases unmatched to any gene: 5. The CDR3 loop spans 14 amino acids. CDR3 amino acids: CASSTDRGGYGYTF. CDR3 bases: TGTGCCAGCAGTACGGACAGGGGCGGCTATGGCTACACCTTC.

CDR3 sequence: CASRPPGLAVYEQYF. CDR3 sequence (DNA): TGTGCCAGCCGACCCCCAGGACTAGCAGTCTACGAGCAGTACTTC. This chain joins TRBV27 and TRBJ2-7, with 8 bases fitting TRBD2. Germline CDR1 is MNHEY and CDR2 is SMNVEV (reference sequence). Trimming at V came to 8 bases and at J to 3 bases, leaving 12 bases not matched to a gene. The CDR3 extends over 15 amino acids.

The chain employs TRBV4-3 and TRBJ1-2, with D tentatively TRBD1 (6 bases). The CDR3 covers 16 residues. The V end lost 0 bases, the J end lost 1 base, and 12 bases lay between the germline ends. The germline gives CDR1 LGHNA, CDR2 YSLEER. CDR3 in DNA: TGCGCCAGCAGCCAAGAGTACGGGGGGCGTAACTATGGCTACACCTTC. Protein product: CASSQEYGGRNYGYTF.

This rearrangement joins TRBV7-8 to TRBJ1-4; TRBD1 aligns across 7 bases. Germline-derived CDR1 and CDR2 are SGHVS and FQNEAQ. After removal of 5 bases from V and 3 bases from J, the junction contained 6 bases not matched to a gene. This CDR3 has 15 residues. CDR3 residues: CASSPQGGSNEKLFF. The CDR3 DNA is TGTGCCAGCAGCCCCCAAGGGGGCTCTAATGAAAAACTGTTTTTT.

V and J are TRBV5-1 and TRBJ1-1; D gene unclear. V lost 0 bases and J lost 1, with 7 bases in between. The CDR3 runs 14 residues. Germline assignment: CDR1 SGHRS and CDR2 YFSETQ. The CDR3 region is CASSLAPGNTEAFF. CDR3 nucleotides: TGCGCCAGCAGCTTGGCGCCAGGGAACACTGAAGCTTTCTTT.

V usage is TRBV24-1 and J usage is TRBJ2-1, with D tentatively TRBD1 (6 bases). In germline, CDR1 is KGHDR, CDR2 SFDVKD. This CDR3 has 15 residues. Trimming shortened V by 7 bases and J by 1 base, and 13 bases separated the two germline ends. CDR3 sequence: CATSSTGSSYNEQFF. CDR3 bases: TGTGCCACCAGCTCCACAGGGTCGTCCTACAATGAGCAGTTCTTC.

This rearrangement joins TRBV6-5 to TRBJ2-7, with unresolved D. V was clipped by 0 bases and J by 3 bases, with 9 bases between them. CDR1 is MNHEY, CDR2 SVGAGI, per germline. The CDR3 is made up of 14 amino acids. DNA for the CDR3: TGTGCCAGCAGTTACTCGCGGACCAACTACGAGCAGTACTTC. It is translated as CASSYSRTNYEQYF.

This chain uses TRBV3-1 (or the pseudogene TRBV3-2) with TRBJ2-7; 9 bases fit TRBD1. CDR3 length: 14 amino acids. J was trimmed by 0 bases and V by 8 bases; bases with no gene match: 5. Germline loops: CDR1 LGHDT, CDR2 YNNKEL (reference sequence). For the CDR3, the DNA is TGTGCCAGCGGGAGGACAGGGGCCTCCTACGAGCAGTACTTC. Its protein product is CASGRTGASYEQYF.

This sequence joins TRBV7-6 and TRBJ2-1; 8 positions match TRBD2. Germline V lookup: CDR1 SGHVS, CDR2 FNYEAQ. V gave up 5 bases and J gave up 2 bases; unmatched junction bases: 11. CDR3 length: 17 amino acids. DNA for the CDR3: TGTGCCAGCAGCCGATTCCTGGCGGGAGGTGCCTACAATGAGCAGTTCTTC. It codes for CASSRFLAGGAYNEQFF.

The chain has TRBV28 and TRBJ1-1; no clear D. The CDR3 spans 12 residues. With 6 bases removed from V and 0 bases from J, the gap between germline ends came to 5 bases. CDR1 and CDR2 (germline): MDHEN, SYDVKM. CDR3 coding DNA: TGTGCCAGCAGGACCGTGAACACTGAAGCTTTCTTT. Protein sequence: CASRTVNTEAFF.

The V call is TRBV19, the J call TRBJ1-5, with TRBD1 matching over 7 bases. Germline V CDR1 and CDR2: LNHDA, SQIVND (reference sequence). J gave up 6 bases and V 10 bases, and 9 bases lay outside the gene matches. The CDR3 has 13 amino acids. CDR3 DNA: TGTGCCACCGCGACAGGGAGTTTTCAGCCCCAGCATTTT. This gives the protein CATATGSFQPQHF.

CDR3 sequence: CATSDLPFTDTQYF. The CDR3 DNA reads as TGTGCCACCAGTGACCTCCCTTTCACAGATACGCAGTATTTT. The J gene is TRBJ2-3, the V gene TRBV24-1, with D uncertain. CDR1 and CDR2 (germline): KGHDR, SFDVKD. CDR3 length equals 14 residues. Trimming removed 4 bases at V and 2 bases at J, with 9 bases between.

The chain links TRBV6-1 to TRBJ1-3, with unresolved D. The CDR3 is 14 amino acids. Germline CDR1 and CDR2: MNHNS and SASEGT. The V end was cut by 2 bases, the J end by 5 bases, with 10 bases between. The CDR3 spells CASSENPTRNTIYF. DNA of the CDR3: TGTGCCAGCAGTGAAAACCCCACGAGAAACACCATATATTTT.

This clone is a singleton in its sample. The chain recombines TRBV5-1 with TRBJ2-1; D is undetermined. The CDR3 length is 14 residues. Trimming took off 7 bases at V and 8 bases at J, with 19 bases between the two ends. From germline, CDR1 is SGHRS and CDR2 YFSETQ. CDR3 sequence (DNA): TGCGCCAGCGGATTCTTTGGAACCAGCGATGAGCAGTTCTTC. Protein: CASGFFGTSDEQFF.

CDR3: CSARDTEAFF. The CDR3 DNA sequence: TGCAGTGCTAGAGATACTGAAGCTTTCTTT. The chain has TRBV20-1 and TRBJ1-1; D unresolved. Germline V gene sequence: CDR1 DFQATT, CDR2 SNEGSKA (reference sequence). This CDR3 is built from 10 residues. The ends were cut back, 0 bases at V and 5 bases at J, with 1 base in the middle.

This rearrangement joins TRBV7-9 to TRBJ2-7; 8 bases agree with TRBD1. Per the germline V gene, CDR1 is SEHNR and CDR2 is FQNEAQ (reference sequence). The trim removed 1 base at V and 4 bases at J, leaving 3 bases unmatched. The length of the CDR3 is 14 residues. The CDR3 is CASSLGGQEYEQYF. The DNA for the CDR3 is TGTGCCAGCAGCTTAGGGGGACAGGAGTACGAGCAGTACTTC.

This chain uses TRBV15 with TRBJ2-5; either TRBD1 or TRBD2 may supply D (5 bases each). Germline loops: CDR1 LNHNV, CDR2 YYDKDF (reference sequence). The CDR3 loop spans 16 amino acids. Trimming took off 1 base at V and 7 bases at J, with 19 bases between the two ends. The CDR3 spells CATSRGAGRGQGTQYF. CDR3 DNA: TGTGCCACCAGCAGAGGGGCAGGGCGCGGGCAGGGGACCCAGTACTTC.

In its sample, this clone was seen once. The chain carries TRBV10-1 and TRBJ2-3; 9 bases map to TRBD1. Germline CDR1 reads WNHNN; CDR2 reads SYGVQD (reference sequence). V shed 5 bases, J shed 1 base, and the junction held 10 bases outside the gene matches. The CDR3 runs to 17 residues. The CDR3 DNA is TGCGCCAGCAGTTCCGCGGGACAGGGTCTAGGCACAGATACGCAGTATTTT. It encodes CASSSAGQGLGTDTQYF.